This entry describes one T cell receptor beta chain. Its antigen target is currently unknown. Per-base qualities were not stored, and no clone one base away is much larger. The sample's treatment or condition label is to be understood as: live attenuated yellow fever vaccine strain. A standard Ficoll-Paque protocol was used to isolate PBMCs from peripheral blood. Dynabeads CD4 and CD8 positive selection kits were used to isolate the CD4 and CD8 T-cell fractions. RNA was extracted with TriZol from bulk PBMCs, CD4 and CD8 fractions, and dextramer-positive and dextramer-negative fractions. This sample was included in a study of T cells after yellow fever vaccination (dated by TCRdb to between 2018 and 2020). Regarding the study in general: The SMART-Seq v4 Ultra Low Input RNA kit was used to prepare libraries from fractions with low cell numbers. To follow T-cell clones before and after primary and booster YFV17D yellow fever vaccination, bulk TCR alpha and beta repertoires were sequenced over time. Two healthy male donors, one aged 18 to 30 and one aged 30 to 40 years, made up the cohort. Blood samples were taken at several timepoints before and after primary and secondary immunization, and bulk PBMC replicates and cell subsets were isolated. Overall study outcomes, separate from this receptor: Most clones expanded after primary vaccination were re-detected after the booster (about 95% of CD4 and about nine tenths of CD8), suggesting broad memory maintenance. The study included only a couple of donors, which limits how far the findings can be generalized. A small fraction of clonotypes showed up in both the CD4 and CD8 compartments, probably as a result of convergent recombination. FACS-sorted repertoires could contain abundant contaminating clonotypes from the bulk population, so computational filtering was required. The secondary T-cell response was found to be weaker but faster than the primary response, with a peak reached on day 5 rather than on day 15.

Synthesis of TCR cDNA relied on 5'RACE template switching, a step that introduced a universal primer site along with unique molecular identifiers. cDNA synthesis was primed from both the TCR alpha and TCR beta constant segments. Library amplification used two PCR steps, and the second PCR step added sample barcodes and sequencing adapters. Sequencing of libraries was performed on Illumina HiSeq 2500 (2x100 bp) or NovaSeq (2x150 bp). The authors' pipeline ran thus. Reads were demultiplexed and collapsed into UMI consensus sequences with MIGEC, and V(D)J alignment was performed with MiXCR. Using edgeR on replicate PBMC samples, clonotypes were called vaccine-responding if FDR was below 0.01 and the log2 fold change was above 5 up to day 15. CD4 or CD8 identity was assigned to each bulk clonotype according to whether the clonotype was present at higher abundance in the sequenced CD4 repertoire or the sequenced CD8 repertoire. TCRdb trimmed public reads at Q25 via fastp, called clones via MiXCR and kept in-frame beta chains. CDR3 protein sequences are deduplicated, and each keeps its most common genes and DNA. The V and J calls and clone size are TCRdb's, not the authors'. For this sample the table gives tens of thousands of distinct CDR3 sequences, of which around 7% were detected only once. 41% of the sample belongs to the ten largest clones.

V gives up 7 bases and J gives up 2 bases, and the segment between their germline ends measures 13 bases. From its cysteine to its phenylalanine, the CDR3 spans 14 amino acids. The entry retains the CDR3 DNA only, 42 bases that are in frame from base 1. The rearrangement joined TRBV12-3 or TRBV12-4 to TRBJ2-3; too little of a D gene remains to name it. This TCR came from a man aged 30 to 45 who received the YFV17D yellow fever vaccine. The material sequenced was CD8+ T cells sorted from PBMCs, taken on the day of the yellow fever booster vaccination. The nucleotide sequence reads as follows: TGTGCCAGCACCCACCTCGTGGTCACAGATACGCAGTATTTT. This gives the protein CASTHLVVTDTQYF.